These T cell receptor beta chains were read from a single sample in a study of T cell clonotyping in hematopoietic cell transplantation. The data were produced by immunoSEQ multiplex PCR, yet TCRdb's version contains in-frame clones alone and is incomplete. Of several thousand clones detected, about 95% appear once; the ten largest clones hold under 1.5%. Sequenced material: peripheral blood mononuclear cells, taken 30 days after allogeneic stem cell transplant. The source is a male patient aged 60-70 years who had an allogeneic stem cell transplant from an unrelated donor, so T cells may come from the graft donor. Some clones in this sample may be carry-over from other donors' samples. Both conserved end residues are part of each CDR3.

>TRBJ2-5|TRBV11-3
CASSLGGLAGGETQYF
>TRBJ2-7|TRBV19
CASSLGQGSSYEQYF
>TRBJ1-1|TRBV7-8
CASSLAQGMGTEAFF
>TRBJ2-3|TRBV6-6
CASSRQGRSTDTQYF
>TRBJ1-2|TRBV2
CASSPLGMGGYTF
>TRBJ1-4|TRBV18
CASSPREKLFF
>TRBJ2-3|TRBV30
CAWSRGGTDTQYF
>TRBJ2-3|TRBV4-1
CASSQRGGETDTQYF
>TRBJ2-7|TRBV28
CASSRHLGEQYF
>TRBJ2-2|TRBV6-4
CASSDVGTGKNTGELFF
>TRBJ1-1|TRBV18
CASSSMGVAEAFF
>TRBJ2-1|TRBV2
CASSERLGLAGGWSYNEQFF
>TRBJ2-3|TRBV30
CAWISGRGSTDTQYF
>TRBJ2-7|TRBV4-1
CASSLHLGAEQYF
>TRBJ2-7|TRBV19
CASSISSGPYEQYF
>TRBJ2-7|TRBV4-1
CASSQGDRGYEQYF
>TRBJ1-1|TRBV25-1
CASSGQGPNTEAFF
>TRBJ1-2|TRBV28
CASSRQWGQGASGYTF
>TRBJ2-7|TRBV30
CAWSVVSLQDARMVYEQYF
>TRBJ1-1|TRBV7-9
CASSQHRRGLIMNTEAFF
>TRBJ2-1|TRBV5-8
CASSRPQVIGIDEQFF
>TRBJ2-1|TRBV30
CAWSGGLSPYNEQFF